Listed here is a single T cell receptor (beta chain). What this receptor recognizes is not known. No much larger clone exists at a distance of one base, and base qualities are not known. From cysteine to phenylalanine, the CDR3 is 14 amino acids long. The kept DNA is CDR3 alone, 42 bases in frame from the first base. The junction shows trimming of 0 bases on V and 8 bases on J, plus 11 bases between the germline ends. CDR1 and CDR2, per the germline V gene (reference sequence), are MNHNY and SVGAGI. The sample's time point label, decoded: cycle 4 day 1 (C4D1), after less than seven weeks of nivolumab. All trial patients had relapsed after autologous stem cell transplantation, with cohorts A, B and C differing in prior brentuximab vedotin exposure. A total of under 70 patients with relapsed/refractory classical Hodgkin lymphoma made up the trial cohort, and each patient's best overall response was complete response, partial response or progressive disease. Single-agent nivolumab was administered to trial patients in the multi-cohort phase II CheckMate 205 trial. Best overall response was determined by an independent review committee according to the 2007 International Working Group response criteria. Trial PBMCs were obtained immediately prior to nivolumab initiation (C1D1) and on therapy at cycle 2 day 1 and cycle 4 day 1. After peripheral blood was drawn into 8 mL Vacutainer Cell Preparation Tubes, PBMCs were isolated by centrifugation and then cryopreserved.

The data were obtained in a study of PD-1 blockade in classical Hodgkin lymphoma (dated by TCRdb to the early 2020s). As for the study more broadly: Nivolumab dosing was 3 mg/kg intravenously every 2 weeks, continuing until either disease progression or unacceptable toxicity. The study used TCR beta sequencing and CyTOF to define a peripheral blood immune signature of response to PD-1 blockade in classical Hodgkin lymphoma. On the study overall, not on this receptor specifically: Lower diversity was seen in patients whose nivolumab began less than 1 year after ASCT, and these patients were left out of later analyses so that immune reconstitution would not confound the results. The study was limited to a single clinical trial cohort, and causes of repertoire differences, possibly disease activity or prior therapy, remained undefined. Baseline diversity similar to that of newly diagnosed patients was observed in trial patients achieving complete response, whereas significantly lower diversity was observed in partial responders and progressors. Baseline TCR diversity was reported to be lower in newly diagnosed patients than in healthy donors and to be lower still in relapsed/refractory patients. By C4D1, a significant rise was seen in CD4+ TCR diversity but not in CD8+ TCR diversity (p=0.0027 vs p=0.16), and the rise was most apparent among complete responders (p=0.02).

The Qiagen DNeasy kit was used to extract genomic DNA from unsorted PBMCs and from the negatively selected CD4+ and CD8+ fractions. TCR beta CDR3 regions were subjected to amplification by immunoSEQ multiplex PCR with primers that anneal to V and J segments. A synthetic immune receptor repertoire was used to minimize amplification bias, and any residual bias was removed computationally once sequencing was done. The authors' analysis ran thus. Repertoire diversity was quantified as the Shannon entropy index using custom Python scripts. Unsorted, CD4+ and CD8+ repertoires were analyzed separately, except for combined analyses in which CD4+ and CD8+ sequences were merged in silico. A clone counted as expanded when the clone's frequency after treatment rose at least 2-fold relative to C1D1, and clones undetected at baseline were given a pseudocount of 0.5. Clones with 0 or 1 copy at C1D1 were defined as singleton clones, while clones with 2 or more copies were defined as non-singleton clones. Clones expanded in unsorted samples were annotated as CD4+, CD8+ or unknown by matching protein sequences in sorted samples from the same patient. Diversity changes from C1D1 to C4D1 were tested in paired samples using Wilcoxon tests. What TCRdb holds here is the immuneACCESS table cut down to in-frame rearrangements. Part of the clones is not present; checked against another copy, under half of the missing clones reflect an unresolved V gene, and the others are unexplained. That table supplies the V and J calls and clone size; D and trimming were determined from the DNA. This sample gives 40,000 to 55,000 clones in total; about three quarters of them show up just once. The ten largest clones represent 37% of the sample.

The receptor was isolated from a human donor with classical Hodgkin lymphoma. The sequencing here drew on peripheral blood mononuclear cells (PBMCs), taken before the fourth cycle of nivolumab. The chain is assembled from TRBV6-6 and TRBJ1-5; TRBD1 is a possible D gene, resting on 5 matching bases. In nucleotides, the sequence is TGTGCCAGCAGTTACTCGTTTGGGGGTGAGCCCCAGCATTTT. Its protein is CASSYSFGGEPQHF.